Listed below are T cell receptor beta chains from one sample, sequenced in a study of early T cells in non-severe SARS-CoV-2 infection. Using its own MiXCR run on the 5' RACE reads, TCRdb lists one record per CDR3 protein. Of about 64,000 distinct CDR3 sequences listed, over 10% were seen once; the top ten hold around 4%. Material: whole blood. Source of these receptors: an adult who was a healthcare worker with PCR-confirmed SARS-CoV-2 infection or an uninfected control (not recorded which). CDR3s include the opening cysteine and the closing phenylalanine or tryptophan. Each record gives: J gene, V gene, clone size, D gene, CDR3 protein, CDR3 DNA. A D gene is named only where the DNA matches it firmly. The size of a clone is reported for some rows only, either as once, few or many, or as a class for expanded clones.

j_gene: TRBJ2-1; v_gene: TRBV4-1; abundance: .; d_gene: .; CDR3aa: CASSQGLGLVEQFF; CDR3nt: TGCGCCAGCAGCCAAGGTCTAGGCCTTGTTGAGCAGTTCTTC
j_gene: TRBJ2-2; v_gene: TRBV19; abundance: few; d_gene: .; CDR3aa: CASSIWGRSNTGELFF; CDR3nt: TGTGCCAGTAGTATCTGGGGCAGGTCGAACACCGGGGAGCTGTTTTTT
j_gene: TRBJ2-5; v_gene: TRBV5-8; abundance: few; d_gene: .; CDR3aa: CASSLDDAGETQYF; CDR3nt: TGTGCCAGCAGCTTGGACGACGCGGGAGAGACCCAGTACTTC
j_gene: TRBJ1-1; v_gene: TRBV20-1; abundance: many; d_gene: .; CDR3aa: CSARDGDTEAFF; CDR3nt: TGCAGTGCTAGAGACGGGGACACTGAAGCTTTCTTT
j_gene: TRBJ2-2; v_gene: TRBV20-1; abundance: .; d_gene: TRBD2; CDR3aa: CSAPRGGYTGELFF; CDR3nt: TGCAGTGCACCCCGGGGAGGGTATACCGGGGAGCTGTTTTTT
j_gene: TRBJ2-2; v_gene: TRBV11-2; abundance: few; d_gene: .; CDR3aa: CASSLVAGELFF; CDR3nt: TGTGCCAGCAGCTTAGTTGCTGGGGAGCTGTTTTTT
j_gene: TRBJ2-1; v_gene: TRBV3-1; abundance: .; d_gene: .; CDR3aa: CASSPRTCGGFGEQFF; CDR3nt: TGTGCCAGCAGCCCCCGGACTTGCGGGGGCTTCGGGGAGCAGTTCTTC
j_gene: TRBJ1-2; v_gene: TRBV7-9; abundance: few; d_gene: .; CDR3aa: CASSLSRGANYGYTF; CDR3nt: TGTGCCAGCAGCTTAAGTCGGGGCGCTAACTATGGCTACACCTTC
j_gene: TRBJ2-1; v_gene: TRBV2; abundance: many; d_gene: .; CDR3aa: CASSQRVGNEQFF; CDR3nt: TGTGCCAGCAGTCAAAGGGTTGGGAATGAGCAGTTCTTC
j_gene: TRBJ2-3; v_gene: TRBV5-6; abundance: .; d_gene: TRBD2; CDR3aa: CASSLASGGAKDTQYF; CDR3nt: TGTGCCAGCAGCTTGGCTAGCGGGGGGGCGAAGGATACGCAGTATTTT
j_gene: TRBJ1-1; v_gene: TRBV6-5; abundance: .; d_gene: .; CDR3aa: CASSSVGTGTEAFF; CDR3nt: TGTGCCAGCAGTTCCGTGGGGACGGGGACTGAAGCTTTCTTT
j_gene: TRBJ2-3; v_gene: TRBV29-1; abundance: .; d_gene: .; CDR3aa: CSVAEYTDTQYF; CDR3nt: TGCAGCGTTGCCGAGTACACAGATACGCAGTATTTT
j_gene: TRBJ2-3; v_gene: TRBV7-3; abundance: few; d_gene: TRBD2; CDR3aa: CASSLSGASGTQYF; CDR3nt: TGTGCCAGCAGCTTGAGCGGGGCCAGCGGTACGCAGTATTTT
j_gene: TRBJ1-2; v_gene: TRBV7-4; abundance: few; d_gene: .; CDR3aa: CASRKKYTF; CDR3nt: TGTGCCAGCAGGAAGAAGTACACCTTC
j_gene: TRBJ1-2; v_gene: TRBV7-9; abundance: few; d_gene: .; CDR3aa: CASSTVHRTEGYGYTF; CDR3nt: TGTGCCAGCAGCACAGTGCATCGGACAGAGGGCTATGGCTACACCTTC
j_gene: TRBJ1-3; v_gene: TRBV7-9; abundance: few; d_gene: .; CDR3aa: CASSSVGGASGNTIYF; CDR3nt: TGTGCCAGCAGCTCGGTGGGGGGAGCGTCCGGAAACACCATATATTTT
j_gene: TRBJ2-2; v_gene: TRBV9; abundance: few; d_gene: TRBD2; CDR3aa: CASSAQLAVGELFF; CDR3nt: TGTGCCAGCAGCGCGCAACTAGCGGTCGGGGAGCTGTTTTTT
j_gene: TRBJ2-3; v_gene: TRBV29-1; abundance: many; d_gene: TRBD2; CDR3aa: CSVEIAGVQGDTQYF; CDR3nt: TGCAGCGTTGAAATAGCGGGGGTTCAAGGAGATACGCAGTATTTT
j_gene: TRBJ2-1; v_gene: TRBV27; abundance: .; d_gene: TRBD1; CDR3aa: CASTSTGDYNEQFF; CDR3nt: TGTGCCAGCACATCTACAGGGGACTACAATGAGCAGTTCTTC
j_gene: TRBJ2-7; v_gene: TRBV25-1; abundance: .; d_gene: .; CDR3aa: CASSETLVGEQYF; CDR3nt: TGTGCCAGCAGTGAAACACTAGTGGGCGAGCAGTACTTC
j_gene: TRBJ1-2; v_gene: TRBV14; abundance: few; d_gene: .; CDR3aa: CASSQVGGLRYGYTF; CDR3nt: TGTGCCAGCAGCCAAGTAGGGGGGCTCCGCTATGGCTACACCTTC
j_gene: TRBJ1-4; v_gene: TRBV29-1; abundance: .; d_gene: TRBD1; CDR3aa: CSAALSQGANEKLFF; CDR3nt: TGCAGCGCCGCCCTTTCACAGGGGGCTAATGAAAAACTGTTTTTT